Sequencing of this T cell receptor (beta chain) was carried out in a study of siplizumab effects on memory and regulatory T cells (dated by TCRdb to about 2019). About the study as a whole: The effect of the anti-CD2 antibody siplizumab on alloreactive T-cell subsets was examined in allogeneic mixed lymphocyte reactions constructed from human PBMCs.

General study outcomes and caveats: The cumulative frequency of alloreactive sequences traceable to unstimulated CD4+ memory T cells was significantly reduced by siplizumab. Among mappable alloreactive CD4+ clones, the Treg-derived fraction averaged approximately 63% with siplizumab versus 26.9% in control reactions. Unstimulated naive T cells appeared to be more diverse than memory T cells, and naive cells seemed to make a substantial contribution to the alloresponse. Roughly 75-97% of proliferating CD4+ or CD8+ clones could not be assigned a naive or memory phenotype. Because sequences at frequencies below about 10^-5 were poorly captured, only a minor fraction of alloreactive clones could be mapped back to unstimulated subsets. The suppressive function of proliferating Tregs from siplizumab cultures was not functionally confirmed.

From the cysteine up to the phenylalanine, the CDR3 has a length of 15 residues. Only the CDR3 DNA is retained, 45 bases long and in frame from the first base. In the germline V gene, CDR1 corresponds to SQVTM and CDR2 to ANQGSEA. A distance of 21 bases separates the germline ends of V and J, which lose 5 bases and 6 bases respectively. Preparation of the library involved the immunoSEQ multiplex PCR assay. Each sample had 9 x 10^4 or so TCR templates assayed by the deep sequencing platform. Genomic DNA extracted from sorted T cells was the material used for TCRbeta CDR3 sequencing. The published analysis was carried out like this. The R programming language was used for clonal analysis of the TCRbeta CDR3 data. Unstimulated samples were compared with post-reaction CFSE-low samples to define alloreactive CD4+ and CD8+ clones. Alloreactive CD4+ clones were assigned to regulatory or non-regulatory origin by matching sequences to sorted unstimulated Treg and non-Treg repertoires. TCRdb carries this immuneACCESS record with in-frame sequences only. Its versions omit some clonotypes, under half of them owing to an unresolved V gene in the studies checked, with the rest unexplained. That table furnishes V, J and clone size, whereas the DNA furnished D and trimming. A total of some 100,000 clones appear in this sample, around 95% of them only once. The top ten clonotypes cover roughly 0.6% of the sample.

Sorted unstimulated T cells and proliferating T cells recovered from mixed lymphocyte reactions underwent TCRbeta CDR3 sequencing. Fresh whole blood from about ten HLA-typed healthy donors served as the source for isolating PBMCs. To map where alloreactive clones came from, unstimulated CD4+ regulatory T cells were FACS-sorted. On this clone itself: Which antigen it targets is not known. No per-base quality is available; no much larger clone lies one base away.

The sequenced sample was Tregs sorted from blood. The receptor's source is a human donor in good health. The V gene is TRBV29-1 and the J gene is TRBJ2-3; the D match is possibly TRBD1 or TRBD2, with 6 bases aligned in each. In nucleotide form, the sequence is TGCAGCGTTAAGAGGGTTGCGGGACACTCGGATACGCAGTATTTT. This gives the protein CSVKRVAGHSDTQYF.